This T cell receptor beta chain was identified in a study of blood T cell repertoires in COVID-19. Trimming took off 1 base at V and 4 bases at J, with 13 bases between the two ends. The germline gives CDR1 MGHRA, CDR2 YSYEKL. The CDR3 is made up of 15 amino acids. Original handling: Amplification of reference gene primers provided the estimated nucleated cell counts. Assay used: immunoSEQ multiplex PCR; TCRdb lists only in-frame clones, some missing. V and J calls and clone size are as listed in that table; D and trimming were resolved from the DNA. The table shows some 100,000 clones, with over 75% occurring only once.

The source material was peripheral blood. The sequence was obtained from a woman aged 45-65 years with acute or convalescent COVID-19. The V gene is TRBV4-1, the J gene TRBJ1-1; D remains ambiguous. The CDR3 here is CASSQGTSIPTEAFF. DNA for the CDR3: TGCGCCAGCAGCCAAGGAACTAGTATTCCCACTGAAGCTTTCTTT.